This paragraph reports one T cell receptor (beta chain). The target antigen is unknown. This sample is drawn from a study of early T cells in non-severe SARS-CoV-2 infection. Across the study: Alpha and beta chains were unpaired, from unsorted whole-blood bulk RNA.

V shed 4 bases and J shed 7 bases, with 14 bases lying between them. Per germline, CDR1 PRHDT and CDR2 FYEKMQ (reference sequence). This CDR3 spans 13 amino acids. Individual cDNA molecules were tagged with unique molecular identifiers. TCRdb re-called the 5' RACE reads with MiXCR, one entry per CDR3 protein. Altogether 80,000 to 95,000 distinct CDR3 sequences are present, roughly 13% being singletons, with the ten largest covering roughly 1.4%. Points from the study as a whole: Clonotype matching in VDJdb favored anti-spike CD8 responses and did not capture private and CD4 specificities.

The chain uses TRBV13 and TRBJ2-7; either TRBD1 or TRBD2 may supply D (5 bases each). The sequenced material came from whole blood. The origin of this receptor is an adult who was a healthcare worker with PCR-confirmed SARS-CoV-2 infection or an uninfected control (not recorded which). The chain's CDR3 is CASSSGALGEQYF. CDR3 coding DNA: TGTGCCAGCAGCTCCGGGGCCCTCGGGGAGCAGTACTTC.